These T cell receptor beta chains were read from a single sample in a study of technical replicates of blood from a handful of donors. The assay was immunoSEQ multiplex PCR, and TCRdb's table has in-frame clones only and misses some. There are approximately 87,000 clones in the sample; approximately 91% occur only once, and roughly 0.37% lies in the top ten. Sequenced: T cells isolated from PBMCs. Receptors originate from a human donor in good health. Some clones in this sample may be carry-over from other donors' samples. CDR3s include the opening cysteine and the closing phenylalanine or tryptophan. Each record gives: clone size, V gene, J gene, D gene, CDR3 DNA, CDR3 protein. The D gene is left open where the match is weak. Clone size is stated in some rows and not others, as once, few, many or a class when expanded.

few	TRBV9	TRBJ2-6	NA	TGTGCCAGCAGCGTAGAACTCTCTGGGGCCAACGTCCTGACTTTC	CASSVELSGANVLTF
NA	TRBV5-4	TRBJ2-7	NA	TGTGCCAGCAGCTTGGAAGGGACTTCTTTTTACGAGCAGTACTTC	CASSLEGTSFYEQYF
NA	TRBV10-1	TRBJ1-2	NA	TGCGCCAGCCCCGACACCAGGGGATCCCTCTATGGCTACACCTTC	CASPDTRGSLYGYTF
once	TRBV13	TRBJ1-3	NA	TGTGCCAGCAGCAAAACAGGGCTTCGAGGAAACACCATATATTTT	CASSKTGLRGNTIYF
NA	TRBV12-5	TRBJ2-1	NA	TGTGCTAGTGGTCCTTCGGCGGGTGGCTCCTACAATGAGCAGTTCTTC	CASGPSAGGSYNEQFF
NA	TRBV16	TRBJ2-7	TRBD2	TGTGCCAGCAGCCAGTTGGGACTAGCCAACTACGAGCAGTACTTC	CASSQLGLANYEQYF
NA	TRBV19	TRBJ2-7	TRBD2	TGTGCCAGTAGTTCTCGTGGCGGGAGGATCGCCTACGAGCAGTACTTC	CASSSRGGRIAYEQYF
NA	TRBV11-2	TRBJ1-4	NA	TGTGCCAGCAGCCGCCAGGGGCGGGCTAATGAAAAACTGTTTTTT	CASSRQGRANEKLFF
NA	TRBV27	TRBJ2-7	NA	TGTGCCAGCAGTTTAAAATGGCCAGGCTACGAGCAGTACTTC	CASSLKWPGYEQYF
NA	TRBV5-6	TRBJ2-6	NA	TGTGCCTCCTATCGTACAGGACAGTTACCCTCTGGGGCCAACGTCCTGACTTTC	CASYRTGQLPSGANVLTF
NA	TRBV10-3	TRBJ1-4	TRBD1	TGTGCCATCAGGCAGACAGGGAGTGAAAAACTGTTTTTT	CAIRQTGSEKLFF
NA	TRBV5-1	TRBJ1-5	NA	TGCGCCAGCAGCTTGGATCAGGATCAGCCCCAGCATTTT	CASSLDQDQPQHF
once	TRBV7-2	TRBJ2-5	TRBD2	TGTGCCAGCAGCCCCCTAGCGGGAGGTGGGGAGACCCAGTACTTC	CASSPLAGGGETQYF
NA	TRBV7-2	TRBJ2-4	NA	TGTGCCAGCAGCCGCGGCACTAGTCGAAACATTCAGTACTTC	CASSRGTSRNIQYF
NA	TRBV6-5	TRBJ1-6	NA	TGTGCCAGCAGTAGTCAGGGAGGGCTACCTCTCCACTTT	CASSSQGGLPLHF
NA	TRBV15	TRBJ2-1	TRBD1	TGTGCCACCAGCAGAGATCGACAGGGGGCTCCTGAGCAGTTCTTC	CATSRDRQGAPEQFF
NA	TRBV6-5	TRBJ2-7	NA	TGTGCCAGCAGTTACTTAGCCGGGGGCTACGAGCAGTACTTC	CASSYLAGGYEQYF
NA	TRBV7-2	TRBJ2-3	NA	TGTGCCAGCAGCTTAGCGGGAGTCGCAGATACGCAGTATTTT	CASSLAGVADTQYF
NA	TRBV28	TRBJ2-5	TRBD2	TGTGCCAGCAGTTTAGGGCGGGAGGTAGAGACCCAGTACTTC	CASSLGREVETQYF
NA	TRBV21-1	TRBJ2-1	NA	TGTGCCAGCAGCAAAGTTTTTCCGGGACTTATCTACAATGAGCAGTTCTTC	CASSKVFPGLIYNEQFF
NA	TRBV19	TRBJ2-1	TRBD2	TGTGCCAGTAACGCTCAAGCGGGAGGGATCAATGAGCAGTTCTTC	CASNAQAGGINEQFF
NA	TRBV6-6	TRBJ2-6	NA	TGTGCCAGCAGTTACTCCGAAGCGGGGGCCAACGTCCTGACTTTC	CASSYSEAGANVLTF
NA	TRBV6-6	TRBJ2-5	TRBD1	TGTGCCAGCAGGACAGGGTGGGATCCGGAAGAGACCCAGTACTTC	CASRTGWDPEETQYF
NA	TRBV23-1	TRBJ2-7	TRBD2	TGCGCCAGCAGTCACGGGAGGTGTTCCTACGAGCAGTACTTC	CASSHGRCSYEQYF
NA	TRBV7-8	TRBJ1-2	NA	TGTGCCAGCAGCTCCACGTTTAGATTCTATGGCTACACCTTC	CASSSTFRFYGYTF
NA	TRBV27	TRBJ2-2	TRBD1	TGTACCAGCAGGGGGACAGAGAACACCGGGGAGCTGTTTTTT	CTSRGTENTGELFF
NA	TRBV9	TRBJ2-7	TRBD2	TGTGCCAGCAGCGCCTATACTAGCGGGAGATGGGGCGAGCAGTACTTC	CASSAYTSGRWGEQYF
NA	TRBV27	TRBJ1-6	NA	TGTGCCAGCAGTTACCAGGGACACAATTCACCCCTCCACTTT	CASSYQGHNSPLHF
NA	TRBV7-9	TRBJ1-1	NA	TGTGCCAGCAGCTTAGCCTCACAGGTACCGACAAGAGAAGCTTTCTTT	CASSLASQVPTREAFF
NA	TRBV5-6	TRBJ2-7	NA	TGTGCCAGCAGCTCATGGGGACTCCCGTGGAACGAGCAGTACTTC	CASSSWGLPWNEQYF
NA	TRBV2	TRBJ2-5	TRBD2	TGTGCCAGCAGTGAAGCTGGTAGCGGGAGCTTTGAAGAGACCCAGTACTTC	CASSEAGSGSFEETQYF
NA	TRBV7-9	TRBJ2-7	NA	TGTGCCAGCAGCCCCCGGGACAAACAAGCATACGAGCAGTACTTC	CASSPRDKQAYEQYF
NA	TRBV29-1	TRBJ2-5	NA	TGCAGCGGTAGCCGGGACTACCAAGAGACCCAGTACTTC	CSGSRDYQETQYF
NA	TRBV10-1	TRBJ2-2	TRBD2	TGCGCCAGCAGGGGGCCGCGGGAGCGCTACAGCAGGGAGCTGTTTTTT	CASRGPRERYSRELFF
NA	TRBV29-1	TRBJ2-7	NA	TGCAGCGTCATCCAGGGATACGAGCAGTACTTC	CSVIQGYEQYF
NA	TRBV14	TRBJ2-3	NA	TGTGCCAGCAGTGCCTCATCACGGGATACGCAGTATTTT	CASSASSRDTQYF
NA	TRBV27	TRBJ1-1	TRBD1	TGTGCCAGCAGTGAGGCCGGGACAGAGAACACTGAAGCTTTCTTT	CASSEAGTENTEAFF
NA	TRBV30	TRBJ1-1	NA	TGTGGGGCAGGGCGAACTGGAGCTTTCTTT	CGAGRTGAFF
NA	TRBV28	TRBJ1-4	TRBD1	TGTGCCAGCAATTTACAGGGGGCAGGGAATGAAAAACTGTTTTTT	CASNLQGAGNEKLFF
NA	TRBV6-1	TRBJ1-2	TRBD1	TGTGCCAGCAGTGTAGTCGGACAGGAGGGCTATGGCTACACCTTC	CASSVVGQEGYGYTF
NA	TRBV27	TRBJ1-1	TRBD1	TGTGCCAGCAGACCTCGGGGACAGGGGGCCCCCAGCACTGAAGCTTTCTTT	CASRPRGQGAPSTEAFF
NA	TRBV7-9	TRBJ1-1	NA	TGTGCCAGCAGCCCTCCGCCGGGGGGAACTGAAGCTTTCTTT	CASSPPPGGTEAFF
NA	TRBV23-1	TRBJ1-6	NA	TGCGCCAGCAGTCAGTACGAGGAGTTAAATTCACCCCTCCACTTT	CASSQYEELNSPLHF
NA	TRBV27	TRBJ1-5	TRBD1	TGTGCCAGCAGTTTAGGACAGGGACACAATCAGCCCCAGCATTTT	CASSLGQGHNQPQHF
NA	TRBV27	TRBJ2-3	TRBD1	TGTGCCAGCAGTTTGGACAGGGGCAGAGATACGCAGTATTTT	CASSLDRGRDTQYF
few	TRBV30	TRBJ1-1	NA	TGTGCCTGGAGTGCGCCGGGTCTTCTCACTGAAGCTTTCTTT	CAWSAPGLLTEAFF